This T cell receptor (beta chain) was sequenced for a study of shared clonotypes between healthy human individuals. Germline assignment: CDR1 MDHEN and CDR2 SYDVKM. This CDR3 spans 15 amino acids. The ends were cut back, 6 bases at V and 1 base at J, with 13 bases in the middle. The material for each subset, its genomic DNA, was split evenly across several immunoSEQ plates. Here immunoSEQ multiplex PCR was the method, and the copy in TCRdb shows in-frame clones only, minus some. In the table there are around 1 million clones, approximately 80% of which are singletons. This clone was seen only once. What it recognizes is unknown. Points from the study as a whole: Depth was large, yet rarefaction showed that sorted-subset sequencing was incomplete. Investigators collected only blood, and repertoires in tissues likely differ.

Sequenced material: memory CD4+ T cells sorted from blood. Documented subset: CD45RA-negative fraction. The rearrangement joins TRBV28 to TRBJ1-3, with a possible D match to TRBD1 (5 bases). This receptor was identified in a young man in good health. The CDR3 DNA reads TGTGCCAGCAGACCTGACAGACTTTCTGGAAACACCATATATTTT. Encoded protein: CASRPDRLSGNTIYF.